What follows describes a single T cell receptor beta chain. Antigen: not known. The CDR3 is 16 amino acids. CDR1 and CDR2 (germline): SGHRS, YFSETQ. Losses at the gene ends were 2 bases for V and 0 bases for J; bases not matched to a gene: 5. This sample is drawn from a study of post-analysis software for immune sequencing data. Study in general: Clinical courses comprised relapsing-remitting, secondary progressive and progressive-relapsing multiple sclerosis.

Study-wide points: TRBV5-6, TRBV5-1 and TRBV20-1 were among several TRBV segments more frequent in patients than controls. F measure showed strong co-clustering of same-batch samples. The normalized Chao1 diversity of multiple sclerosis patients was significantly lower than that of controls.

Tagging with unique molecular identifiers was a feature of the TCR beta cDNA libraries. Around 500,000 cDNA molecules came from around 1 to 10 million T cells. One entry per CDR3 protein results from TCRdb running MiXCR on the PCR reads. The table has roughly 650,000 distinct CDR3 sequences, over 45% seen once; the top ten hold about 10%. This clonotype was sampled from a girl aged 2-9 years with multiple sclerosis. The material sequenced was blood. The chain recombines TRBV5-1 with TRBJ1-2; TRBD1 agrees at 9 bases. This CDR3 reads CASSLGTGIANYGYTF. In DNA form, the CDR3 reads TGCGCCAGCAGCTTAGGGACAGGGATCGCTAACTATGGCTACACCTTC.